This T cell receptor beta chain derives from a study of beta chain features in type 1 diabetes. Overall study findings and caveats: In these data, an HLA type influence on TCRB rearrangement remained unresolved. At VDJ recombination sites, type 1 diabetes patients had fewer insertions and more deleted nucleotides. Within each of all four CD4+ subsets, Type 1 diabetes patients had TCRB CDR3s that were moderately but significantly shorter. The study found that naive, central memory and Treg TCRB repertoires appeared more similar in patients than in healthy donors.

Deletions cut 1 base from V and 15 bases from J, with 10 bases between. Germline-derived CDR1 and CDR2 are SEHNR and FQNEAQ (reference sequence). The CDR3 has 11 residues. This clone showed up just a few times. The antigen is not known. Every bit of the isolated RNA underwent reverse transcription, so sequencing read expressed TCRB transcripts. About 4 million reads was the average for naive, central memory and regulatory T cell samples. Assay used: immunoSEQ multiplex PCR; TCRdb lists only in-frame clones, some missing. Here the sample spans more than 120,000 clones, 10% to 15% being singletons. The clonotype was recovered from a man in his late teens or twenties with type 1 diabetes. The J gene is TRBJ2-4, the V gene TRBV7-9; D not resolved. Sequencing was done on a sample of central memory CD4+ T cells from blood. As DNA, the CDR3 is TGTGCCAGCAGCTTAGATATAGCCTTGTACTTC. Translation gives CASSLDIALYF.